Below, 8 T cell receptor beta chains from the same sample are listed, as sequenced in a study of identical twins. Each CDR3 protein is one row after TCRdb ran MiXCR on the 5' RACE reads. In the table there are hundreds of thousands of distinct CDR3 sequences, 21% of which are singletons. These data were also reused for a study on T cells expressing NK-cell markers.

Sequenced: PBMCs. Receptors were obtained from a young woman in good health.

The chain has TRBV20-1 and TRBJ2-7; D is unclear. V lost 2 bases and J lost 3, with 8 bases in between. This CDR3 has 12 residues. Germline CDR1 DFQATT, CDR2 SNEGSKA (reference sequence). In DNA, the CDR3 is TGCAGTGCTAGACGAACACGCTACGAGCAGTACTTC. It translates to CSARRTRYEQYF.

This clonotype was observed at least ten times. CDR3 DNA sequence: TGCAGCGTGGCGGGCGGAAACACCATATATTTT. This sequence encodes CSVAGGNTIYF. The V and J genes are TRBV29-1 and TRBJ1-3; D unclear. The ends were cut back, 6 bases at V and 4 bases at J, with 7 bases in the middle. This CDR3 is built from 11 residues. Germline V gene sequence: CDR1 SQVTM, CDR2 ANQGSEA.

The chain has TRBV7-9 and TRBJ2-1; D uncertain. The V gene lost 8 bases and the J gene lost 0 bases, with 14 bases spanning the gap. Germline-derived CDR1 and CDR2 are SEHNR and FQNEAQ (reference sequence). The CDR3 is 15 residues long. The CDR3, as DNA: TGTGCCAGCGGTGGTGACGGCCGCTCCTACAATGAGCAGTTCTTC. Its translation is CASGGDGRSYNEQFF.

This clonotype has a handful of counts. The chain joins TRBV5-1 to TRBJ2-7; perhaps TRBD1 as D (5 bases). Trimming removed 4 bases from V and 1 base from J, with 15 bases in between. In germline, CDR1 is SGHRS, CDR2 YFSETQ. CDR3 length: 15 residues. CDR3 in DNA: TGCGCCAGCAGCAGAAATCTGGACAAGTCCTACGAGCAGTACTTC. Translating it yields CASSRNLDKSYEQYF. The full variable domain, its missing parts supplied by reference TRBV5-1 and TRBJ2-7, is KAGVTQTPRYLIKTRGQQVTLSCSPISGHRSVSWYQQTPGQGLQFLFEYFSETQRNKGNFPGRFSGRQFSNSRSEMNVSTLELGDSALYLCASSRNLDKSYEQYFGPGTRLTVT.

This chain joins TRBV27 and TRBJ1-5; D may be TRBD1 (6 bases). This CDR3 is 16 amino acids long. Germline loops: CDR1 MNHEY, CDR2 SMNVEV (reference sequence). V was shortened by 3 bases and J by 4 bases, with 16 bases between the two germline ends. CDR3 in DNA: TGTGCCAGCAGTTTCACAGGGCCCAGTGGAAATCAGCCCCAGCATTTT. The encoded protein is CASSFTGPSGNQPQHF.

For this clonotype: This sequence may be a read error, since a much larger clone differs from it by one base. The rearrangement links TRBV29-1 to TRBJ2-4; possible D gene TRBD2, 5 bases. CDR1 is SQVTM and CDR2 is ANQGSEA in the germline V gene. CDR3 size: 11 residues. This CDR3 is CGVAGSGIQYF. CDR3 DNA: TGCGGCGTTGCGGGTTCGGGCATTCAGTACTTC.

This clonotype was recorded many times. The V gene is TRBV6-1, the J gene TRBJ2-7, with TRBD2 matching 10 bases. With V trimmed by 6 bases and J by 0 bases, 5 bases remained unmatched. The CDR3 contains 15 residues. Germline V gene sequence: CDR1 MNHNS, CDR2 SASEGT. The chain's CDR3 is CASSLLAGSSYEQYF. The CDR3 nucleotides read TGTGCCAGCAGCTTACTAGCGGGAAGCTCCTACGAGCAGTACTTC.

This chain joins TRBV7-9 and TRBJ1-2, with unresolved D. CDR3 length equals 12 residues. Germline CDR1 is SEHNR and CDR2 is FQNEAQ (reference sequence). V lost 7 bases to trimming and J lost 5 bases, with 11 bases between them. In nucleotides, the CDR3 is TGTGCCAGCACCCGAGATGGGTATGGCTACACCTTC. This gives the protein CASTRDGYGYTF.